This T cell receptor beta chain comes out of a study of regulatory T cells in long-lasting Graves disease. Concerning this clonotype: Its antigen is as yet unknown.

Assembly of TCR beta libraries relied on iRepertoire HTBI primers together with Arm-PCR of CDR3 regions. TCRdb redid the calling of the multiplex PCR reads with MiXCR, one entry per CDR3 protein. The sample shows 200,000 to 250,000 distinct CDR3 sequences, about 19% of them seen only once. The V gene lost 2 bases and the J gene lost 0 bases, with 9 bases spanning the gap. CDR1 is SGHKS, CDR2 YYEKEE, per germline (reference sequence). The CDR3 has 14 amino acids. Specified time point: newly diagnosed GD, antithyroid drugs for less than 3 months. Scientists built the TCR library using RNA that was extracted from PBMCs. American Thyroid Association guidelines served as the basis for diagnosing Graves' disease. Study results and caveats: Persistent patients shared more public clonotypes (around 2,500) than newly diagnosed patients (approximately 1,000).

The same data also went into a second study, on T cells in Graves' hyperthyroidism and ophthalmopathy. As that report states: Patients having uncontrolled infection, another autoimmune disease, pregnancy or lactation were not included.

The material sequenced was peripheral blood mononuclear cells (PBMCs), taken at new diagnosis, from a patient treated with antithyroid drugs. V and J are TRBV5-5 and TRBJ2-7; D is unresolved. This TCR was recovered from a woman in her 30s with Graves disease. The CDR3 nucleotides read TGTGCCAGCAGCTTTCTGTCGAGCTCCTACGAGCAGTACTTC. Its translation is CASSFLSSSYEQYF.